This T cell receptor beta chain emerged from a study of blood T cells in healthy people across ages (dated by TCRdb to the mid-2010s). For the study in its entirety: In model experiments, template switching captured about one uniquely barcoded TCR beta cDNA molecule for every two T cells. To track age-related changes in TCR beta repertoire diversity, the study relied on deep sequencing normalized with unique cDNA molecular identifiers. The donors were split into four age groups: young (average around 17 years), middle-aged (39), aged (around 67) and long-lived (approximately 89). To avoid experimental bias, donors of different ages were randomly spread across the sequencing lanes. Using the same blood draw, the study looked at two additional independent replicas of 1 million unique cDNA reads for two donors, one aged 18 to 30 and the other aged 80 or older.

Ten or more counts support this clonotype. There is no known antigen for this receptor. Base qualities are not provided; no much larger clone lies one nucleotide away. The library was prepared using 5' RACE. The listed sequencing device is Illumina HiSeq 2500. The second PCR ran for roughly 7 to 12 cycles and used a J-beta primer mix along with a sample-barcoded 5' primer. A template-switch 5' adaptor carrying 12 random nucleotides introduced a unique molecular identifier onto each TCR beta cDNA molecule. Each sample yielded at least 2.5 million CDR3-containing paired-end reads. First-strand cDNA synthesis was performed from all RNA using the Mint cDNA synthesis kit, with priming by a TRBC-specific oligonucleotide. Following uracil-DNA glycosylase treatment, all cDNA underwent a first 18-cycle PCR with the universal primers M1SS and BC2_uni_R. As for the original processing: For normalization, 1 million high-quality reads, each with a distinct molecular identifier, were randomly selected from each sample. Instead of being binned into consensus sequences, reads that shared molecular identifiers were thrown out. MiTCR, with a Q25 quality threshold and the strictest error-elimination algorithm, was used for CDR3 identification, clonotype clustering and error correction. Lower-bound total TCR beta diversity was estimated with a nonparametric unseen species model using Euler transformation. The public reads were quality trimmed at Q25 with fastp and then assembled into clones with MiXCR by TCRdb, keeping productive beta chains. A single entry per CDR3 protein holds the most common genes and DNA from its merged rows. TCRdb, not the authors, supplied the V and J calls. This sample is represented by some 640,000 distinct CDR3 sequences; less than 35% of them were singletons. About 15% of the sample is held by the ten biggest clonotypes.

Spanning cysteine to phenylalanine, the CDR3 consists of 12 amino acids. The read is trimmed to its CDR3 DNA, 36 bases read in frame from base 1. As encoded in the germline V gene, CDR1 is SNHLY while CDR2 is FYNNEI. At the junction V is shortened by 5 bases and J by 4 bases, with 7 bases in between. The donors were roughly 39 Caucasian individuals from Russia, aged roughly 6 to 90 years, who were systemically healthy. Each donor gave approximately 9.3 milliliters of peripheral blood, collected into EDTA-treated Vacutainer tubes. PBMCs were isolated by Ficoll-Paque density-gradient centrifugation, with at least 6 million obtained per sample. Trizol reagent was used to extract total RNA from the PBMCs, yielding at least 5.5 micrograms per sample. The percentages of naive CD45RAhigh/CD27high T cells were determined by flow cytometry on a PBMC aliquot from every donor. The full study reports these points: As age increased, observed TCR beta diversity per million T cells dropped in a roughly linear way, and a significant reduction was already evident by age 40. Total diversity estimates from one million sequenced T cells were considered lower bounds and underestimates. There was a strong correlation between observed TCR beta diversity and the percentage of naive T cells measured by flow cytometry. Because profiling used bulk unsorted PBMCs, naive and antigen-experienced compartments could not be compared conclusively. The long-lived group showed more naive CD4+ T cells, fewer expanded clones and increased TCR diversity than the aged group, suggesting age selection. Because the CMV infection status of the donors was unknown, age-related changes in expanded clonotypes may potentially have been confounded.

Sequenced input: blood. This clonotype was obtained from a woman older than 75 in good health. The chain links TRBV2 with TRBJ2-3, with the D segment identity uncertain. Read as DNA, the sequence is TGTGCCAGCAGTTTGACCCCAGATACGCAGTATTTT. The resulting protein is CASSLTPDTQYF.